The 7 T cell receptor beta chains reported below all come from one sample, sequenced in a study of blood T cells in healthy people across ages (dated by TCRdb to the mid-2010s). Library creation used 5' RACE. Sequenced using an Illumina HiSeq 2500. A second 7 to 11 cycle PCR used a sample-barcoded 5' primer and a J-beta primer mix. In-frame beta chains were kept once TCRdb had trimmed the public reads at Q25 with fastp and called clones with MiXCR. Rows merge per CDR3 protein into single entries with the most common DNA and genes. The sample contains 1.5 million or so distinct CDR3 sequences, about 43% of them found a single time. The ten most abundant clones make up roughly 8.2% of the sample. The sequenced material came from blood. These TCRs come from a woman aged 18-29 years in good health.

This chain links TRBV10-3 with TRBJ2-3, with 7 nucleotides matching TRBD2. CDR3 length: 16 residues. Germline V gene lookup returns CDR1 ENHRY and CDR2 SYGVKD. The trim removed 6 bases at V and 1 base at J, leaving 10 bases unmatched. DNA of the CDR3: TGTGCCATCAGCTCTCCTAGCGGACCTGGCACAGATACGCAGTATTTT. Its translation is CAISSPSGPGTDTQYF.

The chain couples TRBV3-1 to TRBJ2-1, with TRBD2 matching 13 bases. The CDR3 totals 16 residues. With 6 bases clipped from V and 4 bases from J, the junction kept 6 bases outside the gene matches. Germline loops: CDR1 LGHDT, CDR2 YNNKEL (reference sequence). This chain's CDR3 is CASRSLAGGKYNEQFF. CDR3 nucleotides: TGTGCCAGCAGGTCACTAGCGGGGGGGAAATACAATGAGCAGTTCTTC.

CDR3 in amino acids: CASSPPPGGPQETQYF. DNA of the CDR3: TGTGCCAGCAGCCCACCCCCCGGGGGCCCCCAAGAGACCCAGTACTTC. The chain combines TRBV5-6 with TRBJ2-5; D could derive from TRBD1 or TRBD2 (6 bases each). Trimming shortened V by 4 bases and J by 1 base, and 17 bases separated the two germline ends. The CDR3 is 16 residues long. Germline V gives CDR1 SGHDT, CDR2 YYEEEE. The whole variable domain, remainder taken from reference TRBV5-6 and TRBJ2-5, is DAGVTQSPTHLIKTRGQQVTLRCSPKSGHDTVSWYQQALGQGPQFIFQYYEEEERQRGNFPDRFSGHQFPNYSSELNVNALLLGDSALYLCASSPPPGGPQETQYFGPGTRLLVL.

The chain uses TRBV6-1 and TRBJ1-2; D gene unclear. Germline CDR1 and CDR2: MNHNS and SASEGT. This CDR3 contains 13 residues. V lost 2 bases to trimming and J lost 3 bases, with 7 bases between them. CDR3 nucleotides: TGTGCCAGCAGTGAATTCGTAGACTATGGCTACACCTTC. Translating gives CASSEFVDYGYTF.

The chain links TRBV15 to TRBJ2-1; 13 bases map to TRBD2. V trimming: 2 bases; J trimming: 4 bases; junction bases outside the gene matches: 2. The germline gives CDR1 LNHNV, CDR2 YYDKDF (reference sequence). CDR3 length: 16 amino acids. The CDR3 DNA sequence: TGTGCCACCAGCAGACGGACTAGCGGGAGTTACAATGAGCAGTTCTTC. It specifies CATSRRTSGSYNEQFF.

J is TRBJ2-3 and V is TRBV20-1; D possibly corresponds to TRBD2 (6 bases). The CDR3 is 13 amino acids. The germline gives CDR1 DFQATT, CDR2 SNEGSKA (reference sequence). Trimming took off 7 bases at V and 2 bases at J, with 13 bases between the two ends. CDR3 protein: CSGRDSLTDTQYF. Here the CDR3 DNA reads TGCAGTGGACGGGACTCCCTCACAGATACGCAGTATTTT.

This chain links TRBV7-8 with TRBJ2-3; 7 positions agree with TRBD2. Germline V gives CDR1 SGHVS, CDR2 FQNEAQ. This CDR3 has 17 residues. Germline trimming cut 1 base from V and 4 bases from J; bases unmatched to any gene: 11. This CDR3 is CASSLVKWGGTPDTQYF. CDR3 bases: TGTGCCAGCAGCTTAGTTAAGTGGGGGGGGACTCCAGATACGCAGTATTTT.